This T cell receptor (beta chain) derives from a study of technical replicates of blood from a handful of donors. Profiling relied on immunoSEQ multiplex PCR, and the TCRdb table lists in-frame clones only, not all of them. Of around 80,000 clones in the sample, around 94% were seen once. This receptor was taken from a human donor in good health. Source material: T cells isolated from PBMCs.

CDR3 loop: CASSITVNNEQFF. CDR3 in DNA: TGTGCCAGTAGTATTACAGTGAACAATGAGCAGTTCTTC. J is TRBJ2-1 and V is TRBV19; D uncertain. The CDR3 totals 13 residues. Germline V gene lookup returns CDR1 LNHDA and CDR2 SQIVND (reference sequence). Trimming removed 3 bases at V and 5 bases at J, with 8 bases between.